The rows below give T cell receptor beta chains drawn from one sample of a study of shared clonotypes between healthy human individuals. Method: immunoSEQ multiplex PCR; TCRdb's copy keeps in-frame clones and lacks some. The sample gives some 1.5 million clones, more than 95% of which show up once; approximately 1.1% is in the top ten. The specimen sequenced was naive CD4+ T cells sorted from blood. The receptor set was obtained from a man younger than 45 in good health. CDR3s include the opening cysteine and the closing phenylalanine or tryptophan. D genes are given only for firm matches. Size values are once, few and many counts, or a class for expanded clones, and some rows have none.

TRBJ1-3	TRBV7-2	NA	NA	CASSFYDNSGNTIYF	TGTGCCAGCAGCTTTTACGACAACTCTGGAAACACCATATATTTT
TRBJ1-3	TRBV7-9	NA	NA	CASSRAPKPAPGNTIYF	TGTGCCAGCAGCCGCGCTCCCAAACCCGCGCCTGGAAACACCATATATTTT
TRBJ2-7	TRBV6-1	NA	TRBD2	CASSAGLAAYEQYF	TGTGCCAGCAGTGCGGGACTAGCGGCCTACGAGCAGTACTTC
TRBJ2-7	TRBV5-1	once	NA	CASSLEGGRYEQYF	TGCGCCAGCAGCTTGGAAGGGGGGCGCTACGAGCAGTACTTC
TRBJ2-7	TRBV2	NA	TRBD2	CASSDASGSYEQYF	TGTGCCAGCAGTGACGCTAGCGGGAGTTACGAGCAGTACTTC
TRBJ2-2	TRBV9	once	TRBD1	CASSVETGGGTGELFF	TGTGCCAGCAGCGTTGAGACAGGGGGCGGTACCGGGGAGCTGTTTTTT
TRBJ1-4	TRBV15	NA	NA	CATSRDIVETREKLFF	TGTGCCACCAGCAGAGATATAGTGGAGACACGTGAAAAACTGTTTTTT
TRBJ2-4	TRBV14	NA	TRBD1	CASSHRTGGDIQYF	TGTGCCAGCAGCCATAGGACAGGGGGAGACATTCAGTACTTC
TRBJ1-1	TRBV6-4	NA	TRBD1	CASRITGDTEAFF	TGTGCCAGCAGGATAACAGGGGACACTGAAGCTTTCTTT
TRBJ2-5	TRBV19	NA	NA	CASSIAPTWDGSETQYF	TGTGCCAGTAGTATAGCCCCCACTTGGGACGGATCAGAGACCCAGTACTTC
TRBJ2-1	TRBV11-3	NA	TRBD2	CASSLGGGGLADEQFF	TGTGCCAGCAGCTTAGGGGGCGGGGGTCTAGCCGATGAGCAGTTCTTC
TRBJ2-7	TRBV29-1	NA	NA	CSVYADSDYEQYF	TGCAGCGTGTACGCGGACTCAGACTACGAGCAGTACTTC
TRBJ2-3	TRBV6-5	NA	TRBD2	CASSSLAGGSDTQYF	TGTGCCAGCAGCTCGTTGGCGGGAGGTTCAGATACGCAGTATTTT
TRBJ2-1	TRBV25-1	once	TRBD2	CASSEETSGSPYNEQFF	TGTGCCAGCAGTGAAGAAACTAGCGGGAGCCCCTACAATGAGCAGTTCTTC
TRBJ2-7	TRBV5-4	once	NA	CASSLGGGTLYEQYF	TGTGCCAGCAGCTTAGGGGGCGGGACCCTCTACGAGCAGTACTTC
TRBJ2-5	TRBV18	NA	TRBD1	CASSPPSQGWSETQYF	TGTGCCAGCTCACCACCGTCACAGGGGTGGAGTGAGACCCAGTACTTC
TRBJ2-7	TRBV7-3	NA	NA	CASSLNPGFEQYF	TGTGCCAGCAGCTTAAACCCCGGGTTCGAGCAGTACTTC
TRBJ2-7	TRBV10-3	once	NA	CAISGNYEQYF	TGTGCCATCAGTGGGAACTACGAGCAGTACTTC
TRBJ2-7	TRBV6-5	NA	TRBD1	CASGRFGPGGEQYF	TGTGCCAGTGGCCGGTTTGGCCCAGGGGGCGAGCAGTACTTC